The 29 T cell receptor beta chains in this list originate from one sample, sequenced in a study of T cell responses to AZD1222 COVID-19 vaccine. The assay was immunoSEQ multiplex PCR, and TCRdb's table has in-frame clones only and misses some. The sample yields some 130,000 clones, roughly 82% seen once. The specimen was peripheral blood, collected on day 0 of AZD1222 vaccination. The receptor set was obtained from an adult in good health.

The CDR3 sequence: CATVTQNTEAFF. CDR3 nucleotides: TGTGCCACAGTAACACAGAACACTGAAGCTTTCTTT. The chain couples TRBV2 to TRBJ1-1; D not certain. The germline V gene encodes CDR1 SNHLY and CDR2 FYNNEI. This CDR3 has 12 residues. V was cut by 10 bases and J by 1 base, with 10 bases left in between.

The gene calls are TRBV28 and TRBJ1-5, with D hard to call. The germline V gene has CDR1 MDHEN and CDR2 SYDVKM. CDR3 size: 15 residues. Between the trimmed V and J ends, which lost 3 bases and 4 bases, there was a span of 13 bases. The CDR3 sequence is CASSFGVGLNQPQHF. CDR3 nucleotides: TGTGCCAGCAGTTTTGGGGTGGGTCTAAATCAGCCCCAGCATTTT.

The V and J genes are TRBV6-5 and TRBJ1-2, with 11 bases fitting TRBD1. V shed 6 bases and J 6 bases; nucleotides not matched to a gene: 9. Germline CDR1 and CDR2: MNHEY and SVGAGI. The CDR3 is made up of 15 amino acids. The CDR3 protein is CASSWDRGTPNGYTF. CDR3 DNA: TGTGCCAGCAGCTGGGACAGGGGGACTCCAAATGGCTACACCTTC.

In regard to this clone: At the DNA level, this CDR3 is encoded by other sequences in the same sample as well. This chain uses TRBV12-3 or TRBV12-4 with TRBJ1-3; D gene ambiguous. The CDR3 runs to 13 residues. V gave up 4 bases and J gave up 0 bases, with 4 bases separating them. The CDR3 is CASSSGSGNTIYF. CDR3 bases: TGTGCCAGCAGTTCCGGCTCTGGAAACACCATATATTTT.

The J gene is TRBJ1-2, the V gene TRBV7-3; 9 bases fit TRBD1. Looked up from germline, CDR1 is SGHTA and CDR2 is FQGTGA. The V and J ends lost 2 bases and 6 bases, in that order; junction bases with no gene match: 7. This CDR3 comprises 15 residues. CDR3 nucleotides: TGTGCCAGCAGCTTAGCGGGACAGGGTATCGATGGCTACACCTTC. Amino acid sequence: CASSLAGQGIDGYTF.

The rearrangement links TRBV6-4 to TRBJ2-3, with D tentatively TRBD2 (6 bases). CDR3 length: 14 amino acids. Trimming took 4 bases from V and 2 from J, leaving 10 bases between them. Germline assignment: CDR1 MRHNA and CDR2 SNTAGT. The DNA of the CDR3 is TGTGCCAGCAGTGCCTCTAGCGTCACAGATACGCAGTATTTT. Amino acids: CASSASSVTDTQYF.

V usage is TRBV3-1 (or the pseudogene TRBV3-2) and J usage is TRBJ1-1, with D maybe TRBD1 (6 bases). The CDR3 sequence is 13 residues long. Trimming left V 2 bases short and J 4 bases short, with 8 bases between. The germline V gene has CDR1 LGHDT and CDR2 YNNKEL (reference sequence). As DNA, the CDR3 is TGTGCCAGCAGCCAATCAGGGGTCACTGAAGCTTTCTTT. It encodes CASSQSGVTEAFF.

This chain connects TRBV15 to TRBJ2-4; D is perhaps TRBD2 (7 bases). The CDR3 covers 18 residues. Germline values: CDR1 LNHNV, CDR2 YYDKDF (reference sequence). Trimming stripped 0 bases from V and 0 bases from J, with 15 bases between. The CDR3 sequence: CATSRDWGGTGAKNIQYF. Written as DNA, the CDR3 is TGTGCCACCAGCAGAGATTGGGGGGGCACAGGAGCCAAAAACATTCAGTACTTC.

The V and J genes are TRBV24-1 and TRBJ2-3; no reliable D call. Germline V gene sequence: CDR1 KGHDR, CDR2 SFDVKD. Deletions cut 5 bases from V and 1 base from J, with 6 bases between. The CDR3 extends over 13 amino acids. The CDR3 spells CATSAEGTDTQYF. Written as DNA, the CDR3 is TGTGCCACCAGTGCTGAGGGCACAGATACGCAGTATTTT.

The genes are TRBV29-1 and TRBJ2-7; unclear D gene. The V end was cut by 5 bases, the J end by 9 bases, with 11 bases between. The CDR3 consists of 10 residues. Germline values: CDR1 SQVTM, CDR2 ANQGSEA. CDR3 protein: CSVLAPRQYF. In nucleotides, the CDR3 is TGCAGCGTTCTTGCTCCCCGGCAGTACTTC.

The rearrangement uses TRBV3-1 (or the pseudogene TRBV3-2) and TRBJ1-1; no firm D call. Per the germline V gene, CDR1 is LGHDT and CDR2 is YNNKEL (reference sequence). The length of the CDR3 is 14 residues. Trimming pared 5 bases from V and 5 bases from J, leaving 15 bases between. CDR3 bases: TGTGCCAGCAGCGTCCGCGCCCTGGGGACTGAAGCTTTCTTT. The encoded protein is CASSVRALGTEAFF.

The chain couples TRBV9 to TRBJ2-3, with D possibly being TRBD1 (8 bases). CDR3 length: 17 residues. Germline values: CDR1 SGDLS, CDR2 YYNGEE. V was clipped by 0 bases and J by 5 bases, with 19 bases between them. DNA of the CDR3: TGTGCCAGCAGCGTAGATTTACAGGGGGGGACCCGAGATACGCAGTATTTT. The encoded protein is CASSVDLQGGTRDTQYF.

V usage is TRBV19 and J usage is TRBJ1-2, with TRBD1 as a possible D gene (6 bases). Trimming removed 6 bases from V and 5 bases from J, with 16 bases in between. The CDR3 contains 14 residues. Germline V gene sequence: CDR1 LNHDA, CDR2 SQIVND (reference sequence). Written as DNA, the CDR3 is TGTGCCAGTAGACCGGACAGACGACAATATGGCTACACCTTC. Its translation is CASRPDRRQYGYTF.

The gene calls are TRBV5-6 and TRBJ1-1, with TRBD1 identical over 8 bases. V shed 5 bases, J shed 4 bases, and the junction held 7 bases outside the gene matches. The CDR3 loop spans 14 amino acids. The V gene's germline CDR1 is SGHDT and CDR2 YYEEEE. Written as DNA, the CDR3 is TGTGCCAGCAGTTGGGACAGGAGAAGCACTGAAGCTTTCTTT. This encodes CASSWDRRSTEAFF.

The J gene is TRBJ1-2, the V gene TRBV7-8; TRBD1 might be the D (5 bases). V dropped 5 bases and J dropped 2 bases, with 18 bases sitting between them. Germline-derived CDR1 and CDR2 are SGHVS and FQNEAQ. CDR3 size: 16 residues. CDR3 coding DNA: TGTGCCAGCAGCCGTGGGACTCGGGGTACCAACTATGGCTACACCTTC. Translation gives CASSRGTRGTNYGYTF.

V gene TRBV28 combines with J gene TRBJ1-3; D is unresolved. Per germline, CDR1 MDHEN and CDR2 SYDVKM. The CDR3 sequence is 14 residues long. V was shortened by 6 bases and J by 3 bases, with 12 bases between the two germline ends. DNA of the CDR3: TGTGCCAGCAGCCGACGCTTGGGTGGAAACACCATATATTTT. Translation: CASSRRLGGNTIYF.

The genes are TRBV18 and TRBJ1-3; no definite D call. The V and J ends lost 4 bases and 6 bases respectively, with 22 bases between them. The CDR3 runs 17 residues. CDR1 and CDR2 (germline): KGHSH, LQKENI. CDR3 residues: CASSLPPGRERKNTIYF. The CDR3, as DNA: TGTGCCAGCTCACTACCTCCTGGACGAGAAAGAAAAAACACCATATATTTT.

The chain joins TRBV28 to TRBJ1-1; no reliable D call. This CDR3 spans 14 amino acids. Trimming took off 1 base at V and 3 bases at J, with 9 bases between the two ends. The germline V gene encodes CDR1 MDHEN and CDR2 SYDVKM. The CDR3 sequence is CASSLSGMDTEAFF. CDR3 bases: TGTGCCAGCAGTTTATCTGGGATGGACACTGAAGCTTTCTTT. Filled out from reference TRBV28 and TRBJ1-1, the complete variable domain reads DVKVTQSSRYLVKRTGEKVFLECVQDMDHENMFWYRQDPGLGLRLIYFSYDVKMKEKGDIPEGYSVSREKKERFSLILESASTNQTSMYLCASSLSGMDTEAFFGQGTRLTVV.

The chain recombines TRBV7-3 with TRBJ2-2; TRBD2 aligns across 11 bases. V trimming: 5 bases; J trimming: 4 bases; junction bases outside the gene matches: 6. Germline V gene lookup returns CDR1 SGHTA and CDR2 FQGTGA. The CDR3 consists of 16 residues. CDR3 residues: CASSLLAGGSTGELFF. DNA for the CDR3: TGTGCCAGCAGCCTGCTAGCGGGGGGATCCACCGGGGAGCTGTTTTTT.

J is TRBJ1-6 and V is TRBV27; 11 bases are shared with TRBD1. V lost 5 bases, J lost 8 bases, and 8 bases stayed unmatched. In germline, CDR1 is MNHEY, CDR2 SMNVEV (reference sequence). The CDR3 loop spans 16 amino acids. CDR3 sequence reads: CASSPLTGQGDSPLHF. The CDR3 region has the DNA TGTGCCAGCAGTCCCCTGACGGGACAGGGGGATTCACCCCTCCACTTT.

V gene TRBV28 combines with J gene TRBJ2-1; 7 bases fit TRBD1. The CDR3 contains 13 residues. Trimming cost V 1 base and J 9 bases; bases outside gene matches: 3. The germline V gene encodes CDR1 MDHEN and CDR2 SYDVKM. DNA of the CDR3: TGTGCCAGCAGTTTATCAGGGGGTGGTGAGCAGTTCTTC. Translating gives CASSLSGGGEQFF.

The V call is TRBV11-3, the J call TRBJ2-3; 9 positions agree with TRBD1. Germline V gene lookup returns CDR1 SGHNT and CDR2 YENEEA. The CDR3 is 15 amino acids. J was trimmed by 7 bases and V by 2 bases; bases with no gene match: 7. The CDR3 DNA follows: TGTGCCAGCAGCTTACACGGACAGGGGCAATATACGCAGTATTTT. It translates to CASSLHGQGQYTQYF.

CDR3 DNA: TGCGCCAGCAGCACACCCGGGACCGGGGAGCTGTTTTTT. Translation gives CASSTPGTGELFF. V and J are TRBV5-1 and TRBJ2-2; D is undetermined. V was trimmed by 4 bases and J by 5 bases, leaving 9 bases between them. The length of the CDR3 is 13 residues. Germline V CDR1 and CDR2: SGHRS, YFSETQ. The variable domain in full, completed from reference TRBV5-1 and TRBJ2-2, reads KAGVTQTPRYLIKTRGQQVTLSCSPISGHRSVSWYQQTPGQGLQFLFEYFSETQRNKGNFPGRFSGRQFSNSRSEMNVSTLELGDSALYLCASSTPGTGELFFGEGSRLTVL.

This clone was seen only once. The gene calls are TRBV5-1 and TRBJ2-7, with no clear D. The germline gives CDR1 SGHRS, CDR2 YFSETQ. The CDR3 extends over 14 amino acids. Between the trimmed V and J ends, which lost 0 bases and 0 bases, there was a span of 7 bases. The DNA for the CDR3 is TGCGCCAGCAGCTTGGGCAAGAGCTCCTACGAGCAGTACTTC. Translating it yields CASSLGKSSYEQYF.

The chain is built from TRBV9 and TRBJ1-5, with a weak D call TRBD1 (5 bases). The length of the CDR3 is 14 residues. V was clipped by 0 bases and J by 5 bases, with 9 bases between them. Germline V gene data show CDR1 as SGDLS and CDR2 as YYNGEE. In DNA form, the CDR3 reads TGTGCCAGCAGCGTAGACGGGGGGGATCAGCCCCAGCATTTT. Amino acids: CASSVDGGDQPQHF.

The V gene is TRBV5-1, the J gene TRBJ2-2; D is ambiguous. This CDR3 contains 16 residues. Trimming took 0 bases from V and 1 from J, leaving 10 bases between them. Germline assignment: CDR1 SGHRS and CDR2 YFSETQ. The CDR3 region is CASSLDGRMNTGELFF. The CDR3 bases are TGCGCCAGCAGCTTGGATGGTAGGATGAACACCGGGGAGCTGTTTTTT.

V and J are TRBV11-2 and TRBJ1-6, with D tentatively TRBD1 (6 bases). Germline-derived CDR1 and CDR2 are SGHAT and FQNNGV. The CDR3 loop spans 14 amino acids. V was trimmed by 5 bases and J by 11 bases, leaving 16 bases between them. The CDR3 is CASSPLTQGTPLHF. The CDR3 DNA sequence: TGTGCCAGCAGCCCCCTCACACAGGGAACACCCCTCCACTTT.

The chain has TRBV9 and TRBJ2-7, with D unresolved. Trimming cost V 0 bases and J 2 bases, with 15 bases left between them. The CDR3 covers 16 residues. CDR1 and CDR2 (germline): SGDLS, YYNGEE. The CDR3 reads CASSVGPTRLTYEQYF. The CDR3 bases are TGTGCCAGCAGCGTAGGCCCCACCCGTCTCACCTACGAGCAGTACTTC.

The chain joins TRBV4-1 to TRBJ2-1; D unresolved. The germline gives CDR1 MGHRA, CDR2 YSYEKL. The CDR3 runs 16 residues. Trimming pared 0 bases from V and 4 bases from J, leaving 13 bases between. CDR3 bases: TGCGCCAGCAGCCAAGATCGGGCAGGAGTTTACAATGAGCAGTTCTTC. Translating gives CASSQDRAGVYNEQFF.